What follows are 18 T cell receptor beta chains derived from one specimen sequenced in a study of blood T cell repertoires in COVID-19. Some clones are missing from TCRdb's copy, which holds only in-frame ones; the method was immunoSEQ multiplex PCR. The repertoire holds some 130,000 clones, with about 72% as singletons. Sample: peripheral blood. The receptor source for this set is a woman in her seventies with acute or convalescent COVID-19.

The J gene is TRBJ2-3, the V gene TRBV6-2 or TRBV6-3, with 14 nucleotides matching TRBD2. The CDR3 contains 15 residues. Germline values: CDR1 MNHEY, CDR2 SVGEGT. V gave up 5 bases and J gave up 6 bases; unmatched junction bases: 4. The CDR3 DNA reads as TGTGCCAGCAGTGGGACTAGCGGGGGATACGATACGCAGTATTTT. This codes for CASSGTSGGYDTQYF.

The sample holds a few counts of this clone. The chain links TRBV9 to TRBJ1-2, with 8 bases fitting TRBD1. Germline CDR1 SGDLS, CDR2 YYNGEE. Trimming cost V 4 bases and J 4 bases; bases outside gene matches: 9. The CDR3 spans 15 residues. This chain's CDR3 is CASSPPYGQGYGYTF. The CDR3 DNA is TGTGCCAGCAGCCCTCCGTATGGACAGGGCTATGGCTACACCTTC.

V and J are TRBV18 and TRBJ1-5, with TRBD1 matching over 7 bases. The V segment lost 3 bases and the J segment 10 bases; nucleotides outside the gene matches: 9. The CDR3 is 14 amino acids. From germline, CDR1 is KGHSH and CDR2 LQKENI. The CDR3 DNA reads as TGTGCCAGCTCACCCGGGACAGCCAGGGGTCCCCAGCATTTT. This codes for CASSPGTARGPQHF.

In DNA, the CDR3 is TGTGCCAGCAGTTACGGGCGCACAGATACGCAGTATTTT. Translation: CASSYGRTDTQYF. The rearrangement links TRBV6-2 or TRBV6-3 to TRBJ2-3; no clear D. Germline V gene data show CDR1 as MNHEY and CDR2 as SVGEGT. CDR3 size: 13 residues. V was pared by 2 bases and J by 1 base, with 4 bases between.

The genes are TRBV29-1 and TRBJ2-1, with 8 bases that match TRBD2. Germline CDR1 is SQVTM and CDR2 is ANQGSEA. Trimming took 0 bases from V and 6 from J; bases not matched to a gene: 7. The CDR3 runs to 15 residues. CDR3 sequence (DNA): TGCAGCGTTGAAGATTACCGAACTAGCGGCAATGAGCAGTTCTTC. It yields the protein CSVEDYRTSGNEQFF.

This chain connects TRBV4-1 to TRBJ1-3, with 7 bases matching TRBD1. J gave up 0 bases and V 4 bases, and 12 bases lay outside the gene matches. Germline V gene sequence: CDR1 MGHRA, CDR2 YSYEKL. This CDR3 has 18 amino acids. The CDR3 region is CASSRDRATSRSGNTIYF. The CDR3 coding sequence is TGCGCCAGCAGCCGCGACAGGGCTACTTCCCGCTCTGGAAACACCATATATTTT.

The chain couples TRBV15 to TRBJ2-7; 9 bases map to TRBD1. This CDR3 has 15 residues. Germline trimming cut 0 bases from V and 5 bases from J; bases unmatched to any gene: 5. Per germline, CDR1 LNHNV and CDR2 YYDKDF (reference sequence). In nucleotides, the CDR3 is TGTGCCACCAGCAGAGAAGGACAGGGGTACAACGAGCAGTACTTC. Translated, it gives CATSREGQGYNEQYF.

The chain couples TRBV2 to TRBJ1-1; possible D gene TRBD1, 5 bases. This CDR3 comprises 14 residues. V dropped 5 bases and J dropped 1 base, with 11 bases sitting between them. Germline V CDR1 and CDR2: SNHLY, FYNNEI. DNA for the CDR3: TGTGCCAGCAGTTCGACGACAGAGAACACTGAAGCTTTCTTT. It is translated as CASSSTTENTEAFF.

V is TRBV7-9 and J is TRBJ2-7; 10 bases match TRBD2. J lost 2 bases, V lost 1 base, and 11 bases had no gene match. The germline CDR1 and CDR2 sequences are SEHNR and FQNEAQ (reference sequence). The CDR3 is made up of 18 amino acids. CDR3 loop: CASSLDPLSTSGPYEQYF. The CDR3 nucleotides are TGTGCCAGCAGCTTAGATCCCCTCTCGACTAGCGGGCCCTACGAGCAGTACTTC.

The V gene is TRBV7-8, the J gene TRBJ2-1, with TRBD2 matching 10 bases. The CDR3 loop spans 16 amino acids. CDR1 and CDR2 from the germline V gene are SGHVS and FQNEAQ. V lost 2 bases and J lost 7; bases outside the gene matches: 8. In DNA form, the CDR3 reads TGTGCCAGCAGCTTATTAAGTCTAGCGGGAGTAAATGAGCAGTTCTTC. It yields the protein CASSLLSLAGVNEQFF.

CDR3 DNA: TGTGCCAGCAGCTTACAGGGTTCTGGCAATCAGCCCCAGCATTTT. It translates to CASSLQGSGNQPQHF. The chain recombines TRBV11-2 with TRBJ1-5; D is possibly TRBD1 (5 bases). Trimming left V 2 bases short and J 2 bases short, with 10 bases between. In germline, CDR1 is SGHAT, CDR2 FQNNGV. CDR3 length: 15 amino acids.

The chain couples TRBV7-2 to TRBJ1-2; tentative D call: TRBD1 (5 bases). From germline, CDR1 is SGHTA and CDR2 FQGNSA. The CDR3 contains 13 residues. Trimming removed 0 bases at V and 7 bases at J, with 9 bases between. The CDR3 DNA follows: TGTGCCAGCAGCTTAGCGCTAGGGGTTGGCTACACCTTC. The encoded protein is CASSLALGVGYTF.

The chain employs TRBV19 and TRBJ1-2; D is perhaps TRBD1 (6 bases). The ends were cut back, 4 bases at V and 10 bases at J, with 16 bases in the middle. Germline CDR1 reads LNHDA; CDR2 reads SQIVND (reference sequence). CDR3 length: 13 residues. CDR3 coding DNA: TGTGCCAGTAGTACGCGCGGAACAGGGATCTACACCTTC. Translation gives CASSTRGTGIYTF.

V is TRBV9 and J is TRBJ2-7; tentatively, D is TRBD1 (6 bases). CDR1 SGDLS and CDR2 YYNGEE come from the germline V gene. V dropped 4 bases and J dropped 1 base, with 12 bases sitting between them. This CDR3 contains 14 residues. The CDR3 coding sequence is TGTGCCAGCAGCCCTGGGACATATTCCTACGAGCAGTACTTC. Protein product: CASSPGTYSYEQYF.

The V call is TRBV24-1, the J call TRBJ2-5, with TRBD2 identical over 12 bases. V was pared by 3 bases and J by 0 bases, with 7 bases of the junction left unmatched. This CDR3 contains 18 residues. CDR1 and CDR2 (germline): KGHDR, SFDVKD. The CDR3 reads CATSDLCRLAGDQETQYF. The DNA for the CDR3 is TGTGCCACCAGTGATCTTTGCCGACTAGCGGGGGACCAAGAGACCCAGTACTTC.

The V call is TRBV19, the J call TRBJ1-6; D uncertain. Deletions cut 8 bases from V and 7 bases from J, with 12 bases between. The length of the CDR3 is 13 residues. CDR1 is LNHDA and CDR2 is SQIVND in the germline V gene (reference sequence). The CDR3 coding sequence is TGTGCCAGTGCGTATGAGGAGAATTCACCCCTCCACTTT. Its protein is CASAYEENSPLHF.

The chain is built from TRBV5-1 and TRBJ1-2; D is unclear. CDR3 length: 15 amino acids. The germline CDR1 and CDR2 sequences are SGHRS and YFSETQ. V was pared by 0 bases and J by 3 bases, with 12 bases between. The CDR3 sequence is CASSLVGTVDYGYTF. The CDR3 DNA is TGCGCCAGCAGCTTGGTAGGAACAGTCGACTATGGCTACACCTTC.

The J gene is TRBJ1-5, the V gene TRBV5-1, with D possibly matching TRBD1 (6 bases). Germline lookup yields CDR1 SGHRS and CDR2 YFSETQ. V lost 5 bases and J 4 bases, leaving 16 bases between the germline ends. The CDR3 totals 15 residues. The CDR3 DNA reads as TGCGCCAGCAGGGAGACAGGATCAGGAAATCAGCCCCAGCATTTT. This gives the protein CASRETGSGNQPQHF.